These 20 T cell receptor beta chains originate from one sample sequenced in a study of T-cell reconstitution after alpha-beta-depleted transplantation in children. As it was prepared, the TCRbeta library received unique molecular identifiers. TCRdb independently ran MiXCR on the PCR reads; one entry per CDR3 protein. The data contain about 27,000 distinct CDR3 sequences, 18% of them singletons. This sample comprised PBMCs, mostly from graft donor cells, obtained 60 days after TCRalphabeta/CD19-depleted stem cell transplant. The receptors here all came from a male patient between 2 and 15 years old who had a stem cell transplant for acute lymphoblastic leukemia, so the T cells may come from the graft donor.

This clonotype has more than one count but fewer than ten. J is TRBJ1-6 and V is TRBV20-1; D gene uncertain. CDR1 DFQATT and CDR2 SNEGSKA come from the germline V gene (reference sequence). V was cut by 6 bases and J by 13 bases, with 16 bases left in between. The CDR3 is 12 residues long. The CDR3 nucleotides are TGCAGTGCGCCCGACCAGTTCTCGCCCCTCCACTTT. Its protein is CSAPDQFSPLHF.

This clonotype was detected a few times. The chain couples TRBV15 to TRBJ2-5; no clear D gene. CDR1 LNHNV and CDR2 YYDKDF come from the germline V gene (reference sequence). V was trimmed by 1 base and J by 6 bases, leaving 18 bases between them. The CDR3 is 16 amino acids. CDR3 nucleotide sequence: TGTGCCACCAGCAGAGTAGGGTGGATCCCCCCGCAGACCCAGTACTTC. Its translation: CATSRVGWIPPQTQYF.

This clonotype was found a few times. V is TRBV18 and J is TRBJ1-1; D is uncertain. The CDR3 contains 12 residues. Trimming left V 3 bases short and J 1 base short, with 3 bases between. CDR1 and CDR2 from the germline V gene are KGHSH and LQKENI. The CDR3 bases are TGTGCCAGCTCACCTCAGAACACTGAAGCTTTCTTT. It is translated as CASSPQNTEAFF.

In its sample, this clonotype was seen many times. This chain links TRBV28 with TRBJ1-5; D uncertain. Trimming removed 3 bases from V and 4 bases from J, with 13 bases in between. CDR1 and CDR2 from the germline V gene are MDHEN and SYDVKM. This CDR3 has 15 residues. CDR3 loop: CASSFPGAPNQPQHF. CDR3 sequence (DNA): TGTGCCAGCAGTTTCCCGGGAGCCCCTAATCAGCCCCAGCATTTT.

This clonotype appeared many times. This chain links TRBV29-1 with TRBJ2-7; 7 bases are shared with TRBD1. The length of the CDR3 is 11 residues. With V trimmed by 3 bases and J by 6 bases, 2 bases remained unmatched. CDR1 is SQVTM, CDR2 ANQGSEA, per germline. The CDR3 is CSVETGSEQYF. CDR3 sequence (DNA): TGCAGCGTTGAGACAGGGAGCGAGCAGTACTTC.

This clonotype showed up just a few times. The chain links TRBV29-1 to TRBJ1-4; the match to TRBD1 covers 8 bases. The CDR3 sequence is 15 residues long. The V segment lost 3 bases and the J segment 4 bases; nucleotides outside the gene matches: 7. The germline gives CDR1 SQVTM, CDR2 ANQGSEA. The CDR3 nucleotides read TGCAGCGTTGAGGGTAAACAGGGGGATAATGAAAAACTGTTTTTT. Amino acid sequence: CSVEGKQGDNEKLFF. The whole variable domain, remainder taken from reference TRBV29-1 and TRBJ1-4, is SAVISQKPSRDICQRGTSLTIQCQVDSQVTMMFWYRQQPGQSLTLIATANQGSEATYESGFVIDKFPISRPNLTFSTLTVSNMSPEDSSIYLCSVEGKQGDNEKLFFGSGTQLSVL.

With respect to this clonotype: The CDR3 carries no conserved terminal phenylalanine or tryptophan, so it likely arises from a read error. The rearrangement links TRBV15 to TRBJ2-7; D is unclear. The CDR3 is made up of 13 amino acids. The V and J ends lost 0 bases and 7 bases respectively, with 10 bases between them. Per germline, CDR1 LNHNV and CDR2 YYDKDF (reference sequence). The chain's CDR3 is CATSRDLGDEQYS. In DNA form, the CDR3 reads TGTGCCACCAGCAGAGATTTAGGAGATGAGCAGTACTCC.

This clonotype has at least ten counts. This chain connects TRBV9 to TRBJ2-3; 9 positions match TRBD2. This CDR3 is 16 amino acids long. The germline V gene encodes CDR1 SGDLS and CDR2 YYNGEE. The J segment lost 0 bases and the V segment lost 2 bases, leaving 4 bases of the junction unmatched. The CDR3 here is CASSVEAGGSTDTQYF. The CDR3 DNA reads as TGTGCCAGCAGCGTCGAAGCGGGGGGAAGCACAGATACGCAGTATTTT.

This clonotype was seen a single time. The V and J genes are TRBV11-2 and TRBJ2-6, with D hard to call. Germline-derived CDR1 and CDR2 are SGHAT and FQNNGV. The CDR3 is 18 residues long. The V gene lost 5 bases and the J gene lost 1 base, with 18 bases spanning the gap. Here the CDR3 reads CASSELDRWVSGANVLTF. CDR3 in DNA: TGTGCCAGCAGCGAACTGGATCGGTGGGTTTCTGGGGCCAACGTCCTGACTTTC.

This clonotype came up many times. The chain is built from TRBV10-3 and TRBJ2-1, with D possibly TRBD1 on 5 matching bases. The germline gives CDR1 ENHRY, CDR2 SYGVKD. Trimming left V 4 bases short and J 7 bases short, with 5 bases between. The length of the CDR3 is 11 residues. Here the CDR3 DNA reads TGTGCCATCAGTGCAGGGAATGAGCAGTTCTTC. Translating gives CAISAGNEQFF.

In its sample, this clonotype was seen a few times. The J gene is TRBJ2-1, the V gene TRBV9, with D possibly TRBD2 on 6 matching bases. The germline gives CDR1 SGDLS, CDR2 YYNGEE. The CDR3 spans 14 residues. Between the trimmed V and J ends, which lost 3 bases and 10 bases, there was a span of 17 bases. CDR3 sequence reads: CASSAGLTMVEQFF. As DNA, the CDR3 is TGTGCCAGCAGCGCGGGACTTACAATGGTAGAGCAGTTCTTC.

This clonotype was observed at least ten times. The chain combines TRBV4-2 with TRBJ2-1; 7 bases line up with TRBD1. This CDR3 region has 14 residues. Trimming at V came to 0 bases and at J to 6 bases, leaving 2 bases not matched to a gene. The germline CDR1 and CDR2 sequences are LGHNA and YNFKEQ. The CDR3 nucleotides read TGTGCCAGCAGCCAAGATCGACAGGGCAATGAGCAGTTCTTC. It encodes CASSQDRQGNEQFF.

This clonotype was counted a few times. The rearrangement uses TRBV20-1 and TRBJ2-7; no clear D. The V and J ends lost 8 bases and 3 bases respectively, with 11 bases between them. In germline, CDR1 is DFQATT, CDR2 SNEGSKA (reference sequence). The CDR3 sequence is 11 residues long. DNA for the CDR3: TGCAGTCCAACGAGCTACTACGAGCAGTACTTC. Protein product: CSPTSYYEQYF.

This chain joins TRBV4-1 and TRBJ2-2; D unresolved. The germline V gene has CDR1 MGHRA and CDR2 YSYEKL. The CDR3 extends over 12 amino acids. Trimming took off 4 bases at V and 7 bases at J, with 7 bases between the two ends. The CDR3 DNA is TGCGCCAGCAGCCCTCGAGGCGGGGAGCTGTTTTTT. Its protein is CASSPRGGELFF.

V gene TRBV10-3 combines with J gene TRBJ1-1; the match to TRBD1 covers 9 bases. The ends lost 6 bases at V and 4 bases at J; junction bases unmatched: 12. Germline lookup yields CDR1 ENHRY and CDR2 SYGVKD. The CDR3 runs 16 residues. The CDR3 protein is CAISERSKTGGTEAFF. CDR3 coding DNA: TGTGCCATCAGCGAGAGGTCGAAGACAGGGGGCACTGAAGCTTTCTTT.

This clonotype occurred a few times. The chain is built from TRBV7-9 and TRBJ2-1, with D possibly matching TRBD2 (6 bases). The CDR3 runs 12 residues. V lost 7 bases and J lost 8, with 12 bases in between. Germline V gives CDR1 SEHNR, CDR2 FQNEAQ (reference sequence). CDR3 residues: CASTLREDEQFF. In nucleotides, the CDR3 is TGTGCCAGCACCCTTAGGGAGGATGAGCAGTTCTTC.

This chain uses TRBV28 with TRBJ2-3; tentatively, D is TRBD1 or TRBD2 (5 bases each). V gave up 5 bases and J gave up 0 bases, with 9 bases separating them. This CDR3 has 14 residues. Germline CDR1 MDHEN, CDR2 SYDVKM. The CDR3 protein is CASSGGGSTDTQYF. CDR3 in DNA: TGTGCCAGCAGTGGGGGTGGGAGCACAGATACGCAGTATTTT.

This clonotype was seen a few times. The chain links TRBV28 to TRBJ1-5; D is ambiguous. The CDR3 loop spans 15 amino acids. Trimming cost V 0 bases and J 6 bases, with 12 bases left between them. CDR1 MDHEN and CDR2 SYDVKM come from the germline V gene. The CDR3 DNA is TGTGCCAGCAGTTTATGGCGGGGAGTTCGTCAGCCCCAGCATTTT. This sequence encodes CASSLWRGVRQPQHF.

As DNA, the CDR3 is TGCAGTGCTAGTTCGCAGCTCACAGATACGCAGTATTTT. This sequence encodes CSASSQLTDTQYF. The V and J genes are TRBV20-1 and TRBJ2-3; D ambiguous. Deletions cut 3 bases from V and 2 bases from J, with 9 bases between. This CDR3 comprises 13 residues. CDR1 is DFQATT, CDR2 SNEGSKA, per germline (reference sequence).

This chain uses TRBV29-1 with TRBJ2-3, with unresolved D. Looked up from germline, CDR1 is SQVTM and CDR2 is ANQGSEA. V shed 6 bases and J shed 2 bases, with 9 bases lying between them. CDR3 length: 12 residues. The CDR3 region is CSVRLDTDTQYF. DNA for the CDR3: TGCAGCGTGCGGCTAGACACAGATACGCAGTATTTT.